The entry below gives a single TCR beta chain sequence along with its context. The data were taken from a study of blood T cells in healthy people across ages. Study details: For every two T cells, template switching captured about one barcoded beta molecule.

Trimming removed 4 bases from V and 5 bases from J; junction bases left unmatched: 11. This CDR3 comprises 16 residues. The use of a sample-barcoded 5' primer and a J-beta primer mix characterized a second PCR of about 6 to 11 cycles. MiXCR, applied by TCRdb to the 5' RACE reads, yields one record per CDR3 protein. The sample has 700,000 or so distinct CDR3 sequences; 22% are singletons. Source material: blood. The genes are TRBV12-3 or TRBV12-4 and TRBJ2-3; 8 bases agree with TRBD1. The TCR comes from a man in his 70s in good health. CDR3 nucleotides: TGTGCCAGCAGTTCCCCCGGGACAGGAACCCGAGATACGCAGTATTTT. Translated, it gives CASSSPGTGTRDTQYF.